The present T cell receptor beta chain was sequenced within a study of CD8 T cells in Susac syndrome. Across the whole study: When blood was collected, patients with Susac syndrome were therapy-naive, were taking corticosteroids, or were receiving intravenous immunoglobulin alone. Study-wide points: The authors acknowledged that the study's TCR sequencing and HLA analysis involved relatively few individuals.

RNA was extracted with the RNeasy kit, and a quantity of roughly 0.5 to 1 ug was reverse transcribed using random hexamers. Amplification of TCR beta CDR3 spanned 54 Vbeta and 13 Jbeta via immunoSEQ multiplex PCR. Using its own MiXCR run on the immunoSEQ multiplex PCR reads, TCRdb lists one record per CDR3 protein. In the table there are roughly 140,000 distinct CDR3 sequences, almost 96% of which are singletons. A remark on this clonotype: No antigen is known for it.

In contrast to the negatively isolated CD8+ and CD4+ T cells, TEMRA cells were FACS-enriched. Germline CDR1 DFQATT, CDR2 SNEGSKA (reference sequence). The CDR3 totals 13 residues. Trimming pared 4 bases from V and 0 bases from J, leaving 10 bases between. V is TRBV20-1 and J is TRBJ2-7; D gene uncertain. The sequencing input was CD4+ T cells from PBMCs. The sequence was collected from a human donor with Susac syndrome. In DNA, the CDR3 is TGCAGTGCTATCGACTCGAGCTCCTACGAGCAGTACTTC. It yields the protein CSAIDSSSYEQYF.